This T cell receptor beta chain originates from a study of T cell changes during pregnancy in multiple sclerosis. Libraries were prepared by immunoSEQ multiplex PCR; TCRdb keeps only in-frame clonotypes and omits some of them. The table shows some 52,000 clones, with 90% to 95% occurring only once. The CDR3 totals 14 residues. The chain joins TRBV21-1 to TRBJ1-5; the table's D call of TRBD1 was not tested on the DNA. TRBV21-1 is a recognized pseudogene. This material consisted of CD4+ T cells from peripheral blood mononuclear cells, taken before pregnancy. The clonotype was recovered from a female donor with multiple sclerosis, enrolled in a pregnancy study. CDR3: CASSDDRLNQPQHF. The CDR3 region has the DNA TGTGCCAGCAGCGATGACAGACTCAATCAGCCCCAGCATTTT.